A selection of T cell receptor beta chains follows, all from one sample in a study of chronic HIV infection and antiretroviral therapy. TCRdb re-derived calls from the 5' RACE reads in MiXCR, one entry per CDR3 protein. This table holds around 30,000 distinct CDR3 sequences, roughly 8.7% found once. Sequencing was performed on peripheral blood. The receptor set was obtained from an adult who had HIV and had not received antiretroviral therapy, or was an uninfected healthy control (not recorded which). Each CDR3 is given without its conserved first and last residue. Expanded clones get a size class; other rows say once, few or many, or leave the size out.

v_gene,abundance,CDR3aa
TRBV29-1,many,SVSTEETQY
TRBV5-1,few,ASSLIDRADPNTEAF
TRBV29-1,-,SVQNNSNQPQH
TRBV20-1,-,SASSGQGYNEQF
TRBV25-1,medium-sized,ASSPNNRGAYEQY
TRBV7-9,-,ASSLRQGRNEQF
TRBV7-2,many,ARGLGGQY
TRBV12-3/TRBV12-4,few,ASRRGGAENQPQH
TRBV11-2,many,ASSLGVGETEAF
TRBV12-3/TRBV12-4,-,ASRSPTGTNYGYT
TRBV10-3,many,AITPGLAGVPTKYEQY
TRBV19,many,ASSMLRQGLHQPQH
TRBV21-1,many,ASIGPQETQY
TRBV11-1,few,ASSSGGHYEQY
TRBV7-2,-,ASSSAGGSGELF
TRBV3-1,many,ASSQDVLGQGYEQY
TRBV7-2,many,ASSLEFGGNSPLH
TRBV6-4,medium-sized,ASSGTSGGANEQF
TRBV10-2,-,ASQVRANTGELF
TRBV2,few,ASSEAGGFRQPQH
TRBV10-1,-,AISGGTSGSSDTQY
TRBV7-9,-,ASSLWGAGAGTEAF
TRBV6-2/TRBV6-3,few,ASSSDARDRGLRNQPQH
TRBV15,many,ATLGGRGQDTEAF
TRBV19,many,ASSSLTAQKEKLF
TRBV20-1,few,SVTSGFRDTEAF
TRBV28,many,ASTLGGGRTYEQY
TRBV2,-,ASSVEGTDTQY
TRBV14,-,ASSQLNQPQH
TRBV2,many,ASTNGGGYTEAF
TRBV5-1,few,ASSPGQGADEKLF
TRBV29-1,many,SVARTGEIYEQY
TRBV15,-,ATSKLRANTEAF
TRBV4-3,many,ASSPVGEKLF
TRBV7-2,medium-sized,ASSLAGGGGSFTYEQY
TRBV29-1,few,SVARGGEDIQY
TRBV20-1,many,SARGTPQTHT